The present T cell receptor (beta chain) was sequenced within a study of regulatory T cells in long-lasting Graves disease. Time point reported: persistent/refractory GD, antithyroid drugs over 5 years with positive TRAb. Scientists built the TCR library using RNA that was extracted from PBMCs. According to the study, TCR beta libraries were built with iRepertoire HTBI primers and CDR3-region Arm-PCR. TCRdb passed the multiplex PCR reads through MiXCR, listing each CDR3 protein once. Of a few hundred thousand distinct CDR3 sequences in the sample, around a fifth are singletons; the top ten hold over 10%. Per the germline V gene, CDR1 is LNHDA and CDR2 is SQIVND (reference sequence). This CDR3 has 15 amino acids. V shed 3 bases and J shed 7 bases, with 15 bases lying between them. This clonotype was counted between two and nine times.

This TCR was sampled from a female donor with Graves disease. The sequencing used peripheral blood mononuclear cells (PBMCs), collected when the disease was refractory, from a patient treated with antithyroid drugs. The chain joins TRBV19 to TRBJ2-2, with a possible D match to TRBD1 (5 bases). Here the CDR3 reads CASSIAGHLGGELFF. CDR3 nucleotides: TGTGCCAGTAGTATCGCAGGGCATTTGGGCGGGGAGCTGTTTTTT.